The following is a TCR beta chain sequence with its context. These data originate in a study of shared T cell receptors in the human thymus. In germline, CDR1 is LGHNA, CDR2 YSLEER. The V and J ends lost 0 bases and 10 bases, in that order; junction bases with no gene match: 7. The CDR3 length is 15 residues. Profiling relied on immunoSEQ multiplex PCR, and the TCRdb table lists in-frame clones only, not all of them. This sample carries hundreds of thousands of clones, approximately 87% of them seen once, and the ten largest clones take roughly 0.0097%. The sample also formed part of further work on human thymus T cells. In that study: There were highly overlapping thymic repertoires among unrelated individuals, as related research reported.

This TCR came from a boy in the first two years of life with a congenital heart defect. The source material was thymocytes. V usage is TRBV4-3 and J usage is TRBJ1-1, with TRBD1 identical over 11 bases. CDR3 residues: CASSQDLQGTGGAFF. CDR3 sequence (DNA): TGCGCCAGCAGCCAAGATCTTCAGGGGACAGGGGGAGCTTTCTTT.